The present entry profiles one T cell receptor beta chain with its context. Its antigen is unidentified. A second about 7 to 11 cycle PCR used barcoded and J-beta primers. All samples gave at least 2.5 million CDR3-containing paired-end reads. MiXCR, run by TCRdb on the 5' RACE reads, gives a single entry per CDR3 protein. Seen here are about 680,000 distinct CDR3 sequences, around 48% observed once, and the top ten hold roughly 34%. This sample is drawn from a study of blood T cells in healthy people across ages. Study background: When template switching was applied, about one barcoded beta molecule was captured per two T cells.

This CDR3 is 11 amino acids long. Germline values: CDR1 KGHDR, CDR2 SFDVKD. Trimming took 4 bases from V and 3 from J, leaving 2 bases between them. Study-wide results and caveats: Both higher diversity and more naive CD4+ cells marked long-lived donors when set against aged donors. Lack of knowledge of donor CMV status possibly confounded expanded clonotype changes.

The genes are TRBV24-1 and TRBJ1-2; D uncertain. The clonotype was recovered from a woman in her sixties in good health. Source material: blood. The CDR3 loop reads CATSDYYGYTF. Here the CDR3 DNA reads TGTGCCACCAGTGACTACTATGGCTACACCTTC.